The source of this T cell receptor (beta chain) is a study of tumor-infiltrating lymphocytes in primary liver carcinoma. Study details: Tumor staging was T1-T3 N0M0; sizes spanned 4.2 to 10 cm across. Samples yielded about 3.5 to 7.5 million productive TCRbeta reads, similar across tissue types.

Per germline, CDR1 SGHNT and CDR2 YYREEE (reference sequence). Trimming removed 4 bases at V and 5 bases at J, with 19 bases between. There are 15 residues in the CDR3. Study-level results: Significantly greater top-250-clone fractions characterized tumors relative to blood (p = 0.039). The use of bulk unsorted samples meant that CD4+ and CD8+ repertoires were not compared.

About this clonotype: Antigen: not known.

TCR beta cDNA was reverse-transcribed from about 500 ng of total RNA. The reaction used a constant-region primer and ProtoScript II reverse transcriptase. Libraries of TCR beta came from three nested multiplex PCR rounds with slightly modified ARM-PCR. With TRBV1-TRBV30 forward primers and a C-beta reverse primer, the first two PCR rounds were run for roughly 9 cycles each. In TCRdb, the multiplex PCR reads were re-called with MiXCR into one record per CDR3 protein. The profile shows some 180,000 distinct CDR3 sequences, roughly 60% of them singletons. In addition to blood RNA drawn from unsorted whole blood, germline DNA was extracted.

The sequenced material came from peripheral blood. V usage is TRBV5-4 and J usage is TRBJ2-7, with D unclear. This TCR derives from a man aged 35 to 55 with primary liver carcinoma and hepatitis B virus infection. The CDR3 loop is CASSLGKAVVDEQYF. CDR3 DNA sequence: TGTGCCAGCAGCCTGGGGAAGGCGGTCGTCGACGAGCAGTACTTC. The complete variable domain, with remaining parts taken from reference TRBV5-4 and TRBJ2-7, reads ETGVTQSPTHLIKTRGQQVTLRCSSQSGHNTVSWYQQALGQGPQFIFQYYREEENGRGNFPPRFSGLQFPNYSSELNVNALELDDSALYLCASSLGKAVVDEQYFGPGTRLTVT.